These 22 T cell receptor beta chains were sequenced from one sample in a study of beta chain features in type 1 diabetes. Sequencing targeted expressed TCRB transcripts, as all isolated RNA had been reverse transcribed. Sequenced by immunoSEQ multiplex PCR; TCRdb stores in-frame clones only, minus some. Of about 620,000 clones in the sample, 15% to 19% were seen once. Sequenced input: naive CD4+ T cells from blood. The receptors shown here come from a man younger than 30 in good health.

This clone was seen once. One junction end disagrees with the germline gene, perhaps due to a read error. The V and J genes are TRBV4-3 and TRBJ2-3, with D perhaps assigned TRBD1 or TRBD2 (5 bases each). The CDR3 has 13 amino acids. The germline gives CDR1 LGHNA, CDR2 YSLEER. The CDR3 sequence is CASSRPGTPTRYF. DNA of the CDR3: TGCGCCAGCAGCCGGCCCGGGACCCCGACGCGGTATTTT.

V and J are TRBV4-1 and TRBJ1-1; 8 bases fit TRBD1. The CDR3 has 16 amino acids. The V and J ends lost 0 bases and 7 bases, in that order; junction bases with no gene match: 10. Per germline, CDR1 MGHRA and CDR2 YSYEKL. The DNA of the CDR3 is TGCGCCAGCAGCCAAGAGAGGAACAGGGGGAACGGTGAAGCTTTCTTT. Translated, it gives CASSQERNRGNGEAFF.

This clone occurred a few times. V gene TRBV5-1 combines with J gene TRBJ2-2, with 7 bases lining up with TRBD1. J gave up 7 bases and V 4 bases, and 4 bases lay outside the gene matches. This CDR3 region has 13 residues. The germline V gene has CDR1 SGHRS and CDR2 YFSETQ. This CDR3 reads CASSATGNGELFF. DNA of the CDR3: TGCGCCAGCAGCGCGACAGGGAACGGGGAGCTGTTTTTT.

V and J are TRBV9 and TRBJ1-3; D gene ambiguous. The length of the CDR3 is 12 residues. Trimming removed 5 bases at V and 8 bases at J, with 11 bases between. Germline assignment: CDR1 SGDLS and CDR2 YYNGEE. The CDR3 region has the DNA TGTGCCAGCAGTGCTAGGGAGGACACCATATATTTT. This gives the protein CASSAREDTIYF.

This clone was seen only a few times. This chain links TRBV7-8 with TRBJ2-2; no reliable D call. This CDR3 contains 16 residues. CDR1 SGHVS and CDR2 FQNEAQ come from the germline V gene. Trimming removed 4 bases from V and 4 bases from J, with 16 bases in between. The CDR3 loop reads CASSSRADQVTGELFF. The CDR3 region has the DNA TGTGCCAGCAGCTCGCGCGCGGACCAGGTCACCGGGGAGCTGTTTTTT.

This clone appeared a few times. The V gene is TRBV6-5, the J gene TRBJ2-7; TRBD1 agrees at 7 bases. This CDR3 has 15 amino acids. Germline V CDR1 and CDR2: MNHEY, SVGAGI. V shed 2 bases and J 3 bases; nucleotides not matched to a gene: 7. The CDR3 reads CASSYDPGQNYEQYF. CDR3 bases: TGTGCCAGCAGTTACGACCCGGGACAGAACTACGAGCAGTACTTC.

The V gene is TRBV28, the J gene TRBJ1-6; D gene ambiguous. The CDR3 runs to 17 residues. Per the germline V gene, CDR1 is MDHEN and CDR2 is SYDVKM. V gave up 2 bases and J gave up 0 bases, with 11 bases separating them. The CDR3 region is CASSLDLGSSYNSPLHF. CDR3 DNA sequence: TGTGCCAGCAGTTTAGACCTAGGGAGCTCCTATAATTCACCCCTCCACTTT.

The chain has TRBV28 and TRBJ1-2; TRBD1 is a possible D gene (5 bases). The CDR3 consists of 12 residues. V lost 6 bases, J lost 8 bases, and 13 bases lay in between. The germline V gene has CDR1 MDHEN and CDR2 SYDVKM. DNA of the CDR3: TGTGCCAGCAGCCCCGGGGGGACGGGCTACACCTTC. This translates into CASSPGGTGYTF.

The CDR3 spells CASSQGGLATYEQYF. The CDR3, as DNA: TGCGCCAGCAGCCAAGGAGGACTAGCGACTTACGAGCAGTACTTC. The rearrangement uses TRBV4-3 and TRBJ2-7; 9 bases align to TRBD2. Germline-derived CDR1 and CDR2 are LGHNA and YSLEER. With V trimmed by 1 base and J by 4 bases, 5 bases remained unmatched. The CDR3 has 15 residues.

The rearrangement uses TRBV29-1 and TRBJ2-7; TRBD2 matches at 9 bases. Trimming cost V 4 bases and J 2 bases; bases outside gene matches: 9. Per the germline V gene, CDR1 is SQVTM and CDR2 is ANQGSEA. The length of the CDR3 is 15 residues. CDR3 nucleotide sequence: TGCAGCGTTGGGGGTTCGAGCGGGAGGACCTACGAGCAGTACTTC. It is translated as CSVGGSSGRTYEQYF.

Here the CDR3 DNA reads TGTGCCAGCAGTACGGGACAGGGGGCTCGAACTGAAGCTTTCTTT. Its translation is CASSTGQGARTEAFF. The chain combines TRBV6-5 with TRBJ1-1; 12 bases agree with TRBD1. This CDR3 comprises 15 residues. Germline lookup yields CDR1 MNHEY and CDR2 SVGAGI. V lost 5 bases, J lost 5 bases, and 6 bases stayed unmatched.

The DNA for the CDR3 is TGTGCCAGCAGCTACTTCACCGGGACAGGGGCTGAAAAACTGTTTTTT. Amino acid sequence: CASSYFTGTGAEKLFF. The chain employs TRBV11-2 and TRBJ1-4; the match to TRBD1 covers 10 bases. Trimming cost V 4 bases and J 7 bases; bases outside gene matches: 9. The CDR3 extends over 16 amino acids. The V gene's germline CDR1 is SGHAT and CDR2 FQNNGV.

The chain combines TRBV7-2 with TRBJ2-1; tentatively, D is TRBD1 or TRBD2 (6 bases each). CDR3 length: 15 amino acids. CDR1 and CDR2 from the germline V gene are SGHTA and FQGNSA. Trimming stripped 6 bases from V and 10 bases from J, with 22 bases between. In nucleotides, the CDR3 is TGTGCCAGCAGAAGGGGACGGGGGCCCCTCGGGGAGCAGTTCTTC. Translating it yields CASRRGRGPLGEQFF.

This clone has only a few counts. This chain links TRBV30 with TRBJ1-6, with D perhaps matching TRBD1 (6 bases). Per the germline V gene, CDR1 is GTSNPN and CDR2 is SVGIG (reference sequence). The ends were cut back, 1 base at V and 5 bases at J, with 6 bases in the middle. The CDR3 length is 13 residues. The CDR3 here is CAWSGQDNSPLHF. The CDR3 DNA reads as TGTGCCTGGAGTGGACAGGATAATTCACCCCTCCACTTT. The whole variable domain, remainder taken from reference TRBV30 and TRBJ1-6, is SQTIHQWPATLVQPVGSPLSLECTVEGTSNPNLYWYRQAAGRGLQLLFYSVGIGQISSEVPQNLSASRPQDRQFILSSKKLLLSDSGFYLCAWSGQDNSPLHFGNGTRLTVT.

The chain is built from TRBV12-5 and TRBJ2-1; TRBD2 agrees at 8 bases. CDR3 length: 18 amino acids. With 1 base clipped from V and 0 bases from J, the junction kept 8 bases outside the gene matches. CDR1 is LGHNT, CDR2 FRNRAP, per germline. The CDR3, as DNA: TGTGCTAGTGGTTTGGCCAACCGCGGGGGGTTCTCCTACAATGAGCAGTTCTTC. As protein: CASGLANRGGFSYNEQFF.

This clone was seen only a few times. At the DNA level, this CDR3 is encoded by other sequences in the same sample as well. The CDR3 loop is CASRRADTQYF. As DNA, the CDR3 is TGTGCCAGCAGGAGGGCAGATACGCAGTATTTT. The chain joins TRBV27 to TRBJ2-3, with D tentatively TRBD2 (5 bases). CDR1 is MNHEY and CDR2 is SMNVEV in the germline V gene (reference sequence). The V end was cut by 6 bases, the J end by 4 bases, with 5 bases between. The CDR3 contains 11 residues.

This sequence joins TRBV2 and TRBJ2-7; no clear D gene. This CDR3 contains 15 residues. CDR1 is SNHLY, CDR2 FYNNEI, per germline. V lost 6 bases and J lost 0, with 15 bases in between. The CDR3 DNA reads as TGTGCCAGCAGGGCCCCGGCCAGGAGCTCCTACGAGCAGTACTTC. It is translated as CASRAPARSSYEQYF.

This chain connects TRBV15 to TRBJ2-7, with D possibly matching TRBD2 (5 bases). Trimming removed 5 bases from V and 3 bases from J, with 8 bases in between. The CDR3 totals 12 residues. Germline CDR1 is LNHNV and CDR2 is YYDKDF (reference sequence). CDR3 nucleotide sequence: TGTGCCACCAGCCGGGGAAACTACGAGCAGTACTTC. As protein: CATSRGNYEQYF.

On this clone: A junction boundary mismatches the germline segment, possibly from a read error. The chain joins TRBV7-7 to TRBJ2-2; D gene unclear. Germline V gene sequence: CDR1 SSHAT, CDR2 FNYEAQ (reference sequence). CDR3 length equals 14 residues. CDR3 residues: CASSLVWNTGELFF. CDR3 nucleotide sequence: TGTGCTAGCAGCTTGGTCTGGAACACCGGGGAGCTGTTTTTT.

This clone has more than one count but fewer than ten. CDR3 protein: CASSLAVRGDGYTF. The CDR3 DNA is TGTGCCAGCAGCTTAGCTGTCAGGGGTGATGGCTACACCTTC. The chain is built from TRBV7-9 and TRBJ1-2; tentative D call: TRBD1 (6 bases). V shed 0 bases and J shed 6 bases, with 11 bases lying between them. The CDR3 has 14 residues. From germline, CDR1 is SEHNR and CDR2 FQNEAQ (reference sequence).

This clone was seen only a few times. V usage is TRBV7-9 and J usage is TRBJ2-3; 7 nucleotides agree with TRBD1. The germline gives CDR1 SEHNR, CDR2 FQNEAQ (reference sequence). V lost 4 bases, J lost 4 bases, and 8 bases stayed unmatched. This CDR3 has 15 amino acids. The CDR3 DNA reads TGTGCCAGCAGCTCCAGGGACAGAAAGGCAGATACGCAGTATTTT. Translating gives CASSSRDRKADTQYF.

There are a few counts of this clone. The V call is TRBV4-2, the J call TRBJ2-3, with D unclear. Germline lookup yields CDR1 LGHNA and CDR2 YNFKEQ. This CDR3 region has 15 residues. Between the trimmed V and J ends, which lost 0 bases and 1 base, there was a span of 8 bases. This CDR3 is CASSQDFGGTDTQYF. In DNA, the CDR3 is TGTGCCAGCAGCCAAGATTTCGGCGGCACAGATACGCAGTATTTT.